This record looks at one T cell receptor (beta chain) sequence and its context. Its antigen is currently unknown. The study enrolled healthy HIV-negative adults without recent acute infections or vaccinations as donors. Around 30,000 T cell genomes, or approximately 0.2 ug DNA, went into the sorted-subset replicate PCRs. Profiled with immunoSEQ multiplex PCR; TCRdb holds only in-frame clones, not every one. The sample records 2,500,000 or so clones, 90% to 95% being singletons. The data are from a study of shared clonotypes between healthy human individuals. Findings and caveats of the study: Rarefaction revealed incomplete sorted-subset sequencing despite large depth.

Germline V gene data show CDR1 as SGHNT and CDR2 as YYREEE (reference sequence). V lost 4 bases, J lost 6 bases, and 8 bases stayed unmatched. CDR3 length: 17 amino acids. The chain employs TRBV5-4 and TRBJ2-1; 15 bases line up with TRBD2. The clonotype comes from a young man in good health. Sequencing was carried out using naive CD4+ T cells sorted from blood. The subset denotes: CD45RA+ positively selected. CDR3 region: CASSRGLAGGAPNEQFF. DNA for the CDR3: TGTGCCAGCAGCCGGGGACTAGCGGGGGGCGCCCCCAATGAGCAGTTCTTC.